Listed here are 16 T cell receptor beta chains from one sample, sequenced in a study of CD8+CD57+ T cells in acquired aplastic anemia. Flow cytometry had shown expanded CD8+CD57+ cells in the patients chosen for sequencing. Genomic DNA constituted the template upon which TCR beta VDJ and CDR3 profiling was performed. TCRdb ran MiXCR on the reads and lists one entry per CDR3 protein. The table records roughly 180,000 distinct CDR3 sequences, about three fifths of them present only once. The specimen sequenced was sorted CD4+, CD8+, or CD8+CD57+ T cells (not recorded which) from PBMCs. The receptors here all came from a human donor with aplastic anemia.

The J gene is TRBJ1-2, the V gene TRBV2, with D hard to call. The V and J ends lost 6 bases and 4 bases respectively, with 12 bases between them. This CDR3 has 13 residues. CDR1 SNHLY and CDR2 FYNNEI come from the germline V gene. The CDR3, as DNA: TGTGCCAGCAGAAGTTACAAGATCTATGGCTACACCTTC. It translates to CASRSYKIYGYTF.

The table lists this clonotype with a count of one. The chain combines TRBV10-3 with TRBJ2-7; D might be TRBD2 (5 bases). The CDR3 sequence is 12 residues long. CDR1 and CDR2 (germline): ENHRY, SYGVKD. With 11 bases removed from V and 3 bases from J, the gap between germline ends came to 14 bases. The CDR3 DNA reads TGTGCCGCCAGCTCACGGGACTACGAGCAGTACTTC. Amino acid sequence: CAASSRDYEQYF.

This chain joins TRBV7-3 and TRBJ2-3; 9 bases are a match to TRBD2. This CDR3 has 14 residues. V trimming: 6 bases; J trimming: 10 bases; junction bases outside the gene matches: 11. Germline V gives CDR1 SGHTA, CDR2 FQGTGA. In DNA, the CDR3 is TGTGCCAGCAGTGGCCGTGGTAGCGGGGGACCGCAGTATTTT. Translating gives CASSGRGSGGPQYF.

The CDR3 spells CSVEYQCRYGYTF. The CDR3 DNA sequence: TGCAGCGTTGAATATCAGTGTAGATATGGCTACACCTTC. This chain links TRBV29-1 with TRBJ1-2; D uncertain. V lost 2 bases and J 5 bases, leaving 12 bases between the germline ends. CDR3 length: 13 amino acids. Looked up from germline, CDR1 is SQVTM and CDR2 is ANQGSEA.

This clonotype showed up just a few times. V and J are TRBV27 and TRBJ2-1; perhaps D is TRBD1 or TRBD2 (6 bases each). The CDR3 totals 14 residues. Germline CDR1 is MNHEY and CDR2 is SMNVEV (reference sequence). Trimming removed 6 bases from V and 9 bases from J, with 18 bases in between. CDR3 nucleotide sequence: TGTGCCAGCAGCCCCGGCGGAGGGGGGATTGAGCAGTTCTTC. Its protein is CASSPGGGGIEQFF.

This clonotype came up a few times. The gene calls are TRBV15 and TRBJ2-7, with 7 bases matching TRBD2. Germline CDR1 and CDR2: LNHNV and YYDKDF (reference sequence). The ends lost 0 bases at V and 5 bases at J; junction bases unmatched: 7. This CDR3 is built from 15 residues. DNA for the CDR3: TGTGCCACCAGCAGAGATTTCGCGGGAGTGAACGAGCAGTACTTC. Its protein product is CATSRDFAGVNEQYF.

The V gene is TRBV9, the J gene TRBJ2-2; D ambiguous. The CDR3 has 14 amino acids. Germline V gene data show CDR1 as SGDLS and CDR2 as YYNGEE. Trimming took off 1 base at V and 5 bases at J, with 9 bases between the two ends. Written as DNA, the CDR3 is TGTGCCAGCAGCGTATATCTCGTAACCGGGGAGCTGTTTTTT. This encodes CASSVYLVTGELFF.

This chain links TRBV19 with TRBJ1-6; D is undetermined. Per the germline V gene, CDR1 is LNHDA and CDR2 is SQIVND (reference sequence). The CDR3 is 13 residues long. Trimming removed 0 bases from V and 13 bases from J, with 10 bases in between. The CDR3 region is CASSIEPYQPLHF. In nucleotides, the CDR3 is TGTGCCAGTAGTATAGAACCCTATCAGCCCCTCCACTTT.

CDR3 residues: CASSLLGQDGHYEQYF. In nucleotides, the CDR3 is TGTGCCAGCAGTTTATTGGGACAGGATGGCCACTACGAGCAGTACTTC. The gene calls are TRBV15 and TRBJ2-7; 8 positions agree with TRBD1. Per the germline V gene, CDR1 is LNHNV and CDR2 is YYDKDF (reference sequence). The CDR3 covers 16 residues. Trimming took 10 bases from V and 3 from J; bases not matched to a gene: 17.

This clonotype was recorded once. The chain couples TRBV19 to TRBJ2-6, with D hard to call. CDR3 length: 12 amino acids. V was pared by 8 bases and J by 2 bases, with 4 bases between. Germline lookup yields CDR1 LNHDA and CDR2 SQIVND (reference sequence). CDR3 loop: CASRPGANVLTF. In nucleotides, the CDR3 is TGTGCCAGTCGACCTGGGGCCAACGTCCTGACTTTC.

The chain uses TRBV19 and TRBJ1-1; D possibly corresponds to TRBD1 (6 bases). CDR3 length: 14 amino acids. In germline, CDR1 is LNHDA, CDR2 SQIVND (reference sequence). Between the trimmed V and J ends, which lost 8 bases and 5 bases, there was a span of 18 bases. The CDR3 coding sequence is TGTGCCAGTCGTGAACAGGGCTCGGGGACTGAAGCTTTCTTT. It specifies CASREQGSGTEAFF.

The CDR3 loop reads CASSGRPPTPNDNSPLHF. CDR3 bases: TGTGCCAGCAGCGGACGCCCGCCTACTCCTAATGACAATTCACCCCTCCACTTT. J is TRBJ1-6 and V is TRBV9; D call uncertain. The germline V gene has CDR1 SGDLS and CDR2 YYNGEE. The CDR3 length is 18 residues. Deletions cut 3 bases from V and 7 bases from J, with 23 bases between.

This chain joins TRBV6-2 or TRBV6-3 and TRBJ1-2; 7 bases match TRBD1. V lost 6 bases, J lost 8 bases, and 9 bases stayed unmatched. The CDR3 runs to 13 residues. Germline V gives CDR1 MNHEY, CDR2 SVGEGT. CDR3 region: CASRRQGWEGYTF. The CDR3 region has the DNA TGTGCCAGCAGGAGACAGGGTTGGGAGGGCTACACCTTC.

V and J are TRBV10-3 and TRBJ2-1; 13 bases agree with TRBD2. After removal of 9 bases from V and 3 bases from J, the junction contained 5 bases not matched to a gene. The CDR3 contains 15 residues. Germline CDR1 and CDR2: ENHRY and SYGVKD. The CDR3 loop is CAMRTSGSNYNEQFF. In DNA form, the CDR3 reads TGTGCCATGCGGACTAGCGGGAGTAACTACAATGAGCAGTTCTTC.

The chain's CDR3 is CASSDARTGAFF. CDR3 in DNA: TGTGCCAGCAGTGACGCCCGGACGGGAGCTTTCTTT. The rearrangement joins TRBV2 to TRBJ1-1; D is unresolved. This CDR3 is built from 12 residues. V lost 3 bases and J lost 10, with 12 bases in between. Germline values: CDR1 SNHLY, CDR2 FYNNEI. Full variable domain (missing parts from reference TRBV2 and TRBJ1-1): EPEVTQTPSHQVTQMGQEVILRCVPISNHLYFYWYRQILGQKVEFLVSFYNNEISEKSEIFDDQFSVERPDGSNFTLKIRSTKLEDSAMYFCASSDARTGAFFGQGTRLTVV.

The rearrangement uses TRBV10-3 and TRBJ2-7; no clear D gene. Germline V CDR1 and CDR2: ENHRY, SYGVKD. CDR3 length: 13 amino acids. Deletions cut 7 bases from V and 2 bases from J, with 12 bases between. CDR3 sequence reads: CAINFSPAYEQYF. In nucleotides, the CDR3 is TGTGCCATCAATTTCTCGCCGGCCTACGAGCAGTACTTC.